The present TCR beta chain was sequenced within a study of blood T cell repertoires in COVID-19. Germline V gives CDR1 SQVTM, CDR2 ANQGSEA. This CDR3 comprises 16 residues. J was trimmed by 2 bases and V by 3 bases; bases with no gene match: 12. Participant ages covered roughly 18 to 89 years across about two dozen US areas. Researchers sorted participants into cohorts using their self-reported clinical history. Donors of Cohort 3 who recovered were those that had two negative PCRs, clearance, or symptom resolution. Authors' data handling: Estimation of nucleated cell counts was performed using reference gene primer amplification. The table came from immunoSEQ multiplex PCR; TCRdb's copy has only in-frame clones and leaves some out. V and J calls and clone size are those listed in that table; D and trimming were worked out from the DNA. The table lists around 140,000 clones, 78% of them singletons.

The sample taken for sequencing was PBMCs or T cells enriched from blood (not recorded which). This TCR was recovered from a woman aged 45 to 65 who had recovered from COVID-19. This sequence joins TRBV29-1 and TRBJ1-2; 7 positions match TRBD1. The DNA for the CDR3 is TGCAGCGTTGAGGAGAGGGGGCGGGGAGCCAACTATGGCTACACCTTC. Protein sequence: CSVEERGRGANYGYTF. The full variable domain, with the rest looked up from reference TRBV29-1 and TRBJ1-2, is SAVISQKPSRDICQRGTSLTIQCQVDSQVTMMFWYRQQPGQSLTLIATANQGSEATYESGFVIDKFPISRPNLTFSTLTVSNMSPEDSSIYLCSVEERGRGANYGYTFGSGTRLTVV.